This is a list of T cell receptor beta chains from one sample in a study of control samples from healthy donors and cancer patients. Method: immunoSEQ multiplex PCR; TCRdb's copy keeps in-frame clones and lacks some. The table includes some 79,000 clones, roughly nine tenths detected once. The specimen sequenced was blood. The receptors come from a woman in her forties or fifties in good health. Each CDR3 is given with its conserved first and last residue. D genes are given only for firm matches. For some rows the clone size is stated as once, few or many, or as a class when expanded; others skip it.

d_call j_call clone_size v_call cdr3_nt cdr3_aa
TRBD2 TRBJ2-3 - TRBV28 TGTGCCAGCAGTTTGTGGCTAGCGGGAGGCCCTGGAGATACGCAGTATTTT CASSLWLAGGPGDTQYF
- TRBJ1-4 - TRBV20-1 TGCAGTGCCCCAACTAATGAAAAACTGTTTTTT CSAPTNEKLFF
TRBD1 TRBJ1-2 - TRBV6-5 TGTGCCAGCAGGAAAGGACAGGGATACTATGGCTACACCTTC CASRKGQGYYGYTF
- TRBJ1-2 - TRBV30 TGTGCCTGGAGTGGTGCCGGACGGCTCTATGGCTACACCTTC CAWSGAGRLYGYTF
- TRBJ2-7 - TRBV19 TGTGCCAGTAGTATCTCTCCGGGCCCCTCCTACGAGCAGTACTTC CASSISPGPSYEQYF
- TRBJ2-4 - TRBV24-1 TGTGCCACCAGTCCGGGGGAAAACAAAAACATTCAGTACTTC CATSPGENKNIQYF
- TRBJ2-1 - TRBV5-1 TGCGCCAGCAGCTTGGGCTCGGGGAGCAATGAGCAGTTCTTC CASSLGSGSNEQFF
TRBD1 TRBJ1-1 - TRBV5-1 TGCGCCAGCAGCACCGACGGACAGGGGAACACTGAAGCTTTCTTT CASSTDGQGNTEAFF
- TRBJ1-2 - TRBV18 TGTGCCAGCTCACCAGAACTGTCCCCTGGCTATGGCTACACCTTC CASSPELSPGYGYTF
- TRBJ1-2 - TRBV6-5 TGTGCCAGCAGACTCTCTGGGGCCGATGGCTACACCTTC CASRLSGADGYTF
TRBD1 TRBJ1-4 - TRBV4-1 TGCGCCAGCAGCCAGGGACAGGGAGTTAATGAAAAACTGTTTTTT CASSQGQGVNEKLFF
- TRBJ1-5 - TRBV15 TGTGCCACCAGCAGAGCTCTCGGTTCGAGGGGAGGGGATCAGCCCCAGCATTTT CATSRALGSRGGDQPQHF
- TRBJ2-7 - TRBV19 TGTGCCAGTAGTATGCCAGGGACCTACGAGCAGTACTTC CASSMPGTYEQYF
TRBD1 TRBJ2-2 - TRBV6-5 TGTGCCAGCAAGGGGACAGGGGGCTCCGGGGAGCTGTTTTTT CASKGTGGSGELFF
- TRBJ1-5 - TRBV2 TGTGCCAGCAGCTCCCGTAGCCCTTGGAGCGAGCCCCAGCATTTT CASSSRSPWSEPQHF
- TRBJ2-2 once TRBV3-1/TRBV3-2 TGTGCCAGCAGCCAAGATATCGGGCACACCGGGGAGCTGTTTTTT CASSQDIGHTGELFF
- TRBJ1-4 - TRBV5-1 TGCGCCAGCAGCTTGGTTCTCAGCGGTAATGAAAAACTGTTTTTT CASSLVLSGNEKLFF
TRBD2 TRBJ2-7 - TRBV5-1 TGCGCCAGCAGCTTGGCGGCTAGCGGGAGATCCGAGCAGTACTTC CASSLAASGRSEQYF
TRBD2 TRBJ2-1 - TRBV3-1/TRBV3-2 TGTGCCAGCAGCCGGACTAGCGGGTATGAGCAGTTCTTC CASSRTSGYEQFF
- TRBJ1-1 - TRBV28 TGTGCCAGCAAGGGGACCTACTACGGCGGGACTGAAGCTTTCTTT CASKGTYYGGTEAFF
- TRBJ1-1 - TRBV28 TGTGCCAGCAGTTTGAGGGGGTTGAAAGCTTTCTTT CASSLRGLKAFF
TRBD1 TRBJ2-5 - TRBV5-1 TGCGCCAGCAGCTTGGGTCCAGGGGGCACGGAGACCCAGTACTTC CASSLGPGGTETQYF
TRBD1 TRBJ1-4 - TRBV5-8 TGTGCCAGCAGCCCGGGACAGGGCTTCCCTAATGAAAAACTGTTTTTT CASSPGQGFPNEKLFF
- TRBJ2-7 - TRBV9 TGTGCCAGCAGCGTAGGGGGCGCCTCCGGGTACGAGCAGTACTTC CASSVGGASGYEQYF
- TRBJ2-1 once TRBV7-3 TGTGCCAGCAGCCAGGGGGGGCTAGCCGACAATGAGCAGTTCTTC CASSQGGLADNEQFF
TRBD2 TRBJ2-1 - TRBV24-1 TGTGCCACCAGTGATTCTAAACTAGCGGGAGGGGGTAATGAGCAGTTCTTC CATSDSKLAGGGNEQFF
TRBD1 TRBJ1-6 - TRBV5-4 TGTGCCAGCAGCCCAGTCCCGGGACAGATATCACCCCTCCACTTT CASSPVPGQISPLHF
- TRBJ1-5 - TRBV10-3 TGTGCCATCAGCCCCCAGGGTAGCAATCAGCCCCAGCATTTT CAISPQGSNQPQHF
- TRBJ1-5 - TRBV19 TGTGCCAGTAGTTCGGGACAATCTAGCAATCAACCCCAGCATTTT CASSSGQSSNQPQHF